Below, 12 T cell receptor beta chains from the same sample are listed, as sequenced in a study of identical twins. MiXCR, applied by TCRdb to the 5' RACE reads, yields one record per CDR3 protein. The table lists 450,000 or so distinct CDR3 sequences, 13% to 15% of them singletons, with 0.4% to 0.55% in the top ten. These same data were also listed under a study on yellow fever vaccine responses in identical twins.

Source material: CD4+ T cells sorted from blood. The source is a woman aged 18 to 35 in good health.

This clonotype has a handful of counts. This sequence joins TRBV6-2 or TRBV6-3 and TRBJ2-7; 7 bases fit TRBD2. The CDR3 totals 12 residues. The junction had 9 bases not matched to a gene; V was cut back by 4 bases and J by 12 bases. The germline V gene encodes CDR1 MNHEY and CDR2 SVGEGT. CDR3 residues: CASSFTSERTYF. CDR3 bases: TGTGCCAGCAGTTTCACTAGCGAGAGGACGTACTTC.

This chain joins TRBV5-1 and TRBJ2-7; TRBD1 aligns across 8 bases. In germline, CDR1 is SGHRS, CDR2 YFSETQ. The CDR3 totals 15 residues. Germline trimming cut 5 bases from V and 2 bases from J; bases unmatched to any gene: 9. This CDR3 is CASSFAWTGTYEQYF. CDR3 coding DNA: TGCGCCAGCAGTTTCGCCTGGACAGGGACCTACGAGCAGTACTTC.

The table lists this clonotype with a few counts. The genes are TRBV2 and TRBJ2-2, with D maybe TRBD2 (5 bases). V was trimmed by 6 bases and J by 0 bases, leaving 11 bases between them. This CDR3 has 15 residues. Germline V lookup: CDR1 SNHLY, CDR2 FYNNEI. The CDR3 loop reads CASSPLLANTGELFF. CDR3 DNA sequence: TGTGCCAGCAGCCCACTACTAGCGAACACCGGGGAGCTGTTTTTT.

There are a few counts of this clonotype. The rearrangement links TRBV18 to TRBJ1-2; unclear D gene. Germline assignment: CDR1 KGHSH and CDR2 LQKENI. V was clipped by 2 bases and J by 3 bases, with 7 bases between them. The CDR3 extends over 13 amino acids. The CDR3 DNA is TGTGCCAGCTCACCAGGCAAGGACTATGGCTACACCTTC. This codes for CASSPGKDYGYTF.

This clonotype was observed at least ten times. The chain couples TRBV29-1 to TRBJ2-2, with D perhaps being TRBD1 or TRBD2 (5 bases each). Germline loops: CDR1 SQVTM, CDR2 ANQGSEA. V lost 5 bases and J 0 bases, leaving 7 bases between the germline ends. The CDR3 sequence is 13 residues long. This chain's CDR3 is CSVRDANTGELFF. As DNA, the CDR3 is TGCAGCGTTAGGGACGCGAACACCGGGGAGCTGTTTTTT.

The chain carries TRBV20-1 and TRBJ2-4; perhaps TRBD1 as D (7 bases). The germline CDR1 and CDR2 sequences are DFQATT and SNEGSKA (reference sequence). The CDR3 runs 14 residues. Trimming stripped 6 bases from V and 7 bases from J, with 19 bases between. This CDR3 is CSAPRQGGGNIQYF. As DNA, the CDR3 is TGCAGTGCCCCGAGACAGGGAGGAGGTAACATTCAGTACTTC.

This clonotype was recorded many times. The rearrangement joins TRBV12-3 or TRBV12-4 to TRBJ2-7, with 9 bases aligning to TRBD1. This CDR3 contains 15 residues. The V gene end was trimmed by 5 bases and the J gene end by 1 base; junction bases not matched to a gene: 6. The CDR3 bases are TGTGCCAGCAGTCCCTGGGACAGGGATTCCTACGAGCAGTACTTC. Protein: CASSPWDRDSYEQYF.

The CDR3: CASHETGSYEQYF. DNA of the CDR3: TGCGCCAGCCACGAGACAGGGTCCTACGAGCAGTACTTC. The V gene is TRBV5-1, the J gene TRBJ2-7; 7 positions agree with TRBD1. Germline lookup yields CDR1 SGHRS and CDR2 YFSETQ. Trimming cost V 7 bases and J 1 base; bases outside gene matches: 5. This CDR3 has 13 residues.

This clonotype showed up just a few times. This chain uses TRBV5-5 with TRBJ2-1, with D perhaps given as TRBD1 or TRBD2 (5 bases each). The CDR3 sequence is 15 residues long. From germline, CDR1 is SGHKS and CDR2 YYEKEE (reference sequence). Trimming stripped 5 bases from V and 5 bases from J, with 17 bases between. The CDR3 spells CASSRGGQGNNEQFF. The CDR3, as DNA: TGTGCCAGCAGTCGAGGAGGTCAGGGAAACAATGAGCAGTTCTTC.

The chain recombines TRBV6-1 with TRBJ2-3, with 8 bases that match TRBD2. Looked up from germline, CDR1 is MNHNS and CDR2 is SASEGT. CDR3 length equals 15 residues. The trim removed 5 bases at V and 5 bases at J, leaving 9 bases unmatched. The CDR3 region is CASSPGLELLDTQYF. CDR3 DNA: TGTGCCAGCAGTCCGGGACTAGAGCTACTAGATACGCAGTATTTT.

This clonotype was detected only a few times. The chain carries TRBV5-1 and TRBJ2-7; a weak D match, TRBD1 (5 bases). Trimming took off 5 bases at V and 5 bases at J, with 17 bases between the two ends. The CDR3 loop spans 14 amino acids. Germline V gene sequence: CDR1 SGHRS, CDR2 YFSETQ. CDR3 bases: TGCGCCAGCAGGATTCCGACCCAGGGCGACGAGCAGTACTTC. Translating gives CASRIPTQGDEQYF.

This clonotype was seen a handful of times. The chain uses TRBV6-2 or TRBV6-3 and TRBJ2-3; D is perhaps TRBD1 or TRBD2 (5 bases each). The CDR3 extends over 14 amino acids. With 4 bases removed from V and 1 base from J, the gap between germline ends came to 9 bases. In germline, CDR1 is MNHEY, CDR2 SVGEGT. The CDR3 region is CASSWDLRTDTQYF. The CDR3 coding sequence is TGTGCCAGCAGTTGGGACCTCCGCACAGATACGCAGTATTTT.